This TCR beta chain was obtained from a study of CXCR3-negative and CXCR3-positive naive CD8 T cells. Overall study results and limits: TRB CDR3s were more hydrophobic in CXCR3-positive than in CXCR3-negative naive cells.

All TRB cDNA libraries came from 5' RACE performed with UMI labels. After re-calling the 5' RACE reads, TCRdb lists one entry per CDR3 protein, DNA absent. The ten top clones account for 0.59%, within a sample of about 130,000 distinct CDR3 sequences. Comment on this clonotype: Its antigen remains unidentified.

The CDR3 consists of 14 residues. The germline V gene encodes CDR1 SEHNR and CDR2 FQNEAQ (reference sequence). This chain joins TRBV7-9 and TRBJ2-7; TCRdb's assignment of TRBD1 cannot be checked, as there is no DNA. Input material: naive CXCR3+ CD8+ T cells from blood. Subset of the sample: CD45RO-CCR7+CD27+CD95- naive CD8+ T cells expressing CXCR3 (TNR3+). The source is a human donor in good health. Some clones in this sample may be carry-over from other donors' samples. The CDR3 region is CASSIVGTGGEQYF.